A single sample gave rise to the 7 T cell receptor beta chains below, sequenced in a study of cytomegalovirus exposure and HLA in healthy donors. Libraries were prepared by immunoSEQ multiplex PCR; TCRdb keeps only in-frame clonotypes and omits some of them. The repertoire holds some 120,000 clones, with under 90% as singletons. Sequences were obtained from PBMCs. These receptors were obtained from a man aged 30 to 45 in good health and CMV-seronegative.

CDR3 DNA sequence: TGTGCCAGCAGTTCCGACTTGGTGGGGCTCTACGAGCAGTACTTC. As protein: CASSSDLVGLYEQYF. This sequence joins TRBV6-1 and TRBJ2-7; D might be TRBD1 (5 bases). The V gene's germline CDR1 is MNHNS and CDR2 SASEGT. This CDR3 region has 15 residues. V shed 5 bases and J shed 3 bases, with 17 bases lying between them.

This clone appeared once. The chain couples TRBV19 to TRBJ2-3; D gene ambiguous. The CDR3 is 14 amino acids. Germline loops: CDR1 LNHDA, CDR2 SQIVND (reference sequence). Trimming left V 5 bases short and J 1 base short, with 10 bases between. The CDR3 bases are TGTGCCAGTAGTTACAGACACCGCACAGATACGCAGTATTTT. Translation: CASSYRHRTDTQYF.

The chain uses TRBV7-9 and TRBJ2-3, with a tentative D call TRBD1 (5 bases). Per germline, CDR1 SEHNR and CDR2 FQNEAQ (reference sequence). This CDR3 is 17 amino acids long. V shed 5 bases and J shed 1 base, with 19 bases lying between them. The CDR3 loop reads CASSKRSGHLRTDTQYF. For the CDR3, the DNA is TGTGCCAGCAGCAAACGCAGTGGACATCTACGCACAGATACGCAGTATTTT.

The genes are TRBV11-2 and TRBJ2-7; the D is unclear. V dropped 3 bases and J dropped 4 bases, with 10 bases sitting between them. The CDR3 is made up of 13 amino acids. From germline, CDR1 is SGHAT and CDR2 FQNNGV. CDR3 residues: CASSLAPPYEQYF. The CDR3 DNA sequence: TGTGCCAGCAGCTTGGCCCCGCCTTACGAGCAGTACTTC. The entire variable domain, with the rest obtained from reference TRBV11-2 and TRBJ2-7, is as follows: EAGVAQSPRYKIIEKRQSVAFWCNPISGHATLYWYQQILGQGPKLLIQFQNNGVVDDSQLPKDRFSAERLKGVDSTLKIQPAKLEDSAVYLCASSLAPPYEQYFGPGTRLTVT.

The rearrangement links TRBV2 to TRBJ1-2; D not certain. Germline lookup yields CDR1 SNHLY and CDR2 FYNNEI. Trimming shortened V by 5 bases and J by 3 bases, and 19 bases separated the two germline ends. The CDR3 covers 16 residues. In DNA, the CDR3 is TGTGCCAGCAGTTACACAGAGGGCGCCGAGCACTATGGCTACACCTTC. Encoded protein: CASSYTEGAEHYGYTF.

This chain links TRBV11-2 with TRBJ2-1; 10 bases agree with TRBD1. The CDR3 spans 17 residues. Germline lookup yields CDR1 SGHAT and CDR2 FQNNGV. Trimming removed 8 bases from V and 1 base from J; junction bases left unmatched: 11. The DNA for the CDR3 is TGTGCCAGCCGGCCCTTCGCGGGACAGGGGTCCTACAATGAGCAGTTCTTC. Translation gives CASRPFAGQGSYNEQFF.

The V call is TRBV19, the J call TRBJ2-3, with 7 bases identical to TRBD1. Germline V gene sequence: CDR1 LNHDA, CDR2 SQIVND (reference sequence). The V gene end was trimmed by 3 bases and the J gene end by 4 bases; junction bases not matched to a gene: 4. The CDR3 is 14 amino acids. CDR3 loop: CASSISGQSDTQYF. CDR3 nucleotide sequence: TGTGCCAGTAGTATCTCGGGACAGTCAGATACGCAGTATTTT.